A selection of T cell receptor beta chains follows, all from one sample in a study of blood T cell repertoires in COVID-19. The protocol was immunoSEQ multiplex PCR, while the TCRdb copy is restricted to in-frame clones and leaves out a portion. The sample consists of about 220,000 clones, about 83% of them appearing once. Sequenced input: PBMCs or T cells enriched from blood (not recorded which). These receptors were obtained from a woman in her forties who had recovered from COVID-19. Both conserved end residues are part of each CDR3. The D gene is left open where the match is weak. Clone size is shown for a subset of rows, as once, few, many or a class of expanded clone.

D: .
V: TRBV27
size: .
J: TRBJ1-4
DNA: TGTGCCAGCAGTTTATCCCAGGGCGCTTACGAAAAACTGTTTTTT
CDR3: CASSLSQGAYEKLFF

D: TRBD1
V: TRBV29-1
size: few
J: TRBJ1-3
DNA: TGCAGCGTCCTGGACAGGGGGGACACCATATATTTT
CDR3: CSVLDRGDTIYF

D: TRBD1
V: TRBV28
size: .
J: TRBJ2-3
DNA: TGTGCCAGCCCGAAGTCGACAGGGGTACAGGCGGACGGCACAGATACGCAGTATTTT
CDR3: CASPKSTGVQADGTDTQYF

D: TRBD2
V: TRBV7-3
size: once
J: TRBJ2-3
DNA: TGTGCCAGCAGCGTGCGGGGGGGCACAGATACGCAGTATTTT
CDR3: CASSVRGGTDTQYF

D: .
V: TRBV19
size: .
J: TRBJ2-7
DNA: TGTGCCAGTAGCCCCCCGGAGCTACACCCCTACGAGCAGTACTTC
CDR3: CASSPPELHPYEQYF

D: .
V: TRBV19
size: few
J: TRBJ1-2
DNA: TGTGCCAGTAGTATAACTGGCGGGAATGGCTACACCTTC
CDR3: CASSITGGNGYTF

D: .
V: TRBV11-2
size: once
J: TRBJ2-5
DNA: TGTGCCAGCAGCTTAGTACTAGCTCCGGAGACCCAGTACTTC
CDR3: CASSLVLAPETQYF

D: TRBD1
V: TRBV9
size: .
J: TRBJ1-1
DNA: TGTGCCAGCAGCGCGGACAGGGTAGGCCCGAACACTGAAGCTTTCTTT
CDR3: CASSADRVGPNTEAFF

D: .
V: TRBV19
size: .
J: TRBJ2-1
DNA: TGTGCCAGTAGTCACCCGGGACTGTACTACCACAATGAGCAGTTCTTC
CDR3: CASSHPGLYYHNEQFF

D: TRBD1
V: TRBV7-2
size: few
J: TRBJ2-1
DNA: TGTGCCAGCAGCTTAGTAACAGGGGGCACTGAGCAGTTCTTC
CDR3: CASSLVTGGTEQFF

D: .
V: TRBV6-2/TRBV6-3
size: .
J: TRBJ2-5
DNA: TGTGCCAGCAGCCGTACAGTCGGCCAGGGGGGAGAGACCCAGTACTTC
CDR3: CASSRTVGQGGETQYF

D: TRBD2
V: TRBV11-2
size: .
J: TRBJ2-5
DNA: TGTGCCAGCAGCTTAAGGACTAGGGTGGCGGAGACCCAGTACTTC
CDR3: CASSLRTRVAETQYF

D: .
V: TRBV28
size: .
J: TRBJ1-2
DNA: TGTGCCAGCAGTTTGCAGGGGCTAAACTATGGCTACACCTTC
CDR3: CASSLQGLNYGYTF

D: .
V: TRBV2
size: .
J: TRBJ2-7
DNA: TGTGCCAGCAGTGAGAATCAGTACGAGCAGTACTTC
CDR3: CASSENQYEQYF

D: TRBD2
V: TRBV5-4
size: .
J: TRBJ2-2
DNA: TGTGCCAGCAGCTTTCCCAGCGGGAAGGTAGCCGGGGAGCTGTTTTTT
CDR3: CASSFPSGKVAGELFF

D: TRBD2
V: TRBV5-1
size: .
J: TRBJ2-1
DNA: TGCGCCAGCCGGGAGTGGGGGACTAGCGGGAGCACCGGTGAGCAGTTCTTC
CDR3: CASREWGTSGSTGEQFF

D: TRBD1
V: TRBV5-1
size: .
J: TRBJ2-5
DNA: TGCGCCAGCAGCGGGGACAGGGGGACCCAGTACTTC
CDR3: CASSGDRGTQYF

D: TRBD1
V: TRBV10-3
size: .
J: TRBJ1-5
DNA: TGTGCCATCAGTGGGACCGGACAGGGGGCTAATAGCAATCAGCCCCAGCATTTT
CDR3: CAISGTGQGANSNQPQHF

D: .
V: TRBV18
size: .
J: TRBJ2-2
DNA: TGTGCCAGCTCGCCTAGTACAGGGATGAACACCGGGGAGCTGTTTTTT
CDR3: CASSPSTGMNTGELFF

D: TRBD1
V: TRBV7-8
size: .
J: TRBJ1-4
DNA: TGTGCCAGCAGCTTATGGGCCGGGACAGGGGTTGAAAAACTGTTTTTT
CDR3: CASSLWAGTGVEKLFF

D: .
V: TRBV4-2
size: .
J: TRBJ2-7
DNA: TGTGCCAGCAGCCAGCTTCCAACGGGGGAGCAGTACTTC
CDR3: CASSQLPTGEQYF

D: TRBD1
V: TRBV6-1
size: few
J: TRBJ2-4
DNA: TGTGCCAGCAGTGAAGGGACAGGATATAGCATTCAGTACTTC
CDR3: CASSEGTGYSIQYF

D: .
V: TRBV11-2
size: .
J: TRBJ1-1
DNA: TGTGCCAGCGGCAGGGAGGTGAACACTGAAGCTTTCTTT
CDR3: CASGREVNTEAFF